Listed here is a single T cell receptor beta chain. Its target is not known. This record belongs to a study of PD-L1 blockade in urothelial cancer. Study information: Males with bladder-origin urothelial cancer made up about 90% of the roughly 29 patients. As for prior chemotherapy regimens, patients had received 0 to 3.

Study-wide results and caveats: In blood sampled pretreatment, TCR clonality below the median predicted better survival.

Germline V gene data show CDR1 as LNHNV and CDR2 as YYDKDF (reference sequence). The CDR3 loop spans 15 amino acids. V lost 1 base to trimming and J lost 3 bases, with 13 bases between them. Libraries were prepared by immunoSEQ multiplex PCR; TCRdb keeps only in-frame clonotypes and omits some of them. The sample lists about 45,000 clones, about 88% seen once, with just under 25% in the top ten. As to time point: pretreatment peripheral blood. Sequencing was performed on PBMCs, taken around atezolizumab (anti-PD-L1) treatment. The chain carries TRBV15 and TRBJ2-7, with a tentative D call TRBD2 (6 bases). The receptor was derived from a donor at least 40 years old with urothelial cancer. The CDR3 sequence is CATSRGGGLNYEQYF. CDR3 nucleotide sequence: TGTGCCACCAGCAGAGGAGGAGGGCTTAACTACGAGCAGTACTTC.